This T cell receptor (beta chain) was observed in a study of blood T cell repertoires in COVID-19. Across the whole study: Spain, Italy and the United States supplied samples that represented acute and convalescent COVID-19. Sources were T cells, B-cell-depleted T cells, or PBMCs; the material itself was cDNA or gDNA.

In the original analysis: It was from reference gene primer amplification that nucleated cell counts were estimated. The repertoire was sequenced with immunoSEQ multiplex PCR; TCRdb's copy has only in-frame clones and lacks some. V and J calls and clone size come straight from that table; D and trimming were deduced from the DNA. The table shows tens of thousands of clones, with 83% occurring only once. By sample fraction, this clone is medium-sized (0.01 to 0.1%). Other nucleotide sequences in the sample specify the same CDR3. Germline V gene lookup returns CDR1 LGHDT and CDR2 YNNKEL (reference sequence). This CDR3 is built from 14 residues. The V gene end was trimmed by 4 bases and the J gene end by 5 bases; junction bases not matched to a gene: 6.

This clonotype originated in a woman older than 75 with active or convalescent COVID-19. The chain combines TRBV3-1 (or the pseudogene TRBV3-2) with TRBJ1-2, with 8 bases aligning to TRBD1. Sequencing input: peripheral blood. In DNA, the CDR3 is TGTGCCAGCAGCCCGCGACAGGGGAGTTATGGCTACACCTTC. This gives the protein CASSPRQGSYGYTF.